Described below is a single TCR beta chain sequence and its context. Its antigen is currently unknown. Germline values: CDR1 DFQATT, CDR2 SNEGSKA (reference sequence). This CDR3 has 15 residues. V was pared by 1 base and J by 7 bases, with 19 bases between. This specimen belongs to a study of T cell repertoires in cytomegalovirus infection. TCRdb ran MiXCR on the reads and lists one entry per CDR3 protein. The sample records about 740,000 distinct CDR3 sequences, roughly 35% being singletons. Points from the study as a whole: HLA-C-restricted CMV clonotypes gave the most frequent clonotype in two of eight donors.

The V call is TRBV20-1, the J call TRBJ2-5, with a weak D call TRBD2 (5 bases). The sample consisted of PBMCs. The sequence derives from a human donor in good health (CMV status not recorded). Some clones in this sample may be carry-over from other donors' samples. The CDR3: CSARVRGLASGTQYF. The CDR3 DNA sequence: TGCAGTGCTAGAGTGAGAGGATTAGCGTCGGGGACCCAGTACTTC.